These T cell receptor beta chains were read from a single sample in a study of CD8 T cells in Susac syndrome. From the immunoSEQ multiplex PCR reads, TCRdb called clonotypes with MiXCR, one entry per CDR3 protein. The sample has around 79,000 distinct CDR3 sequences; roughly 94% are singletons. The sample was CD8+ T cells from PBMCs. Source of these receptors: a human donor with Susac syndrome. Each CDR3 is given with its conserved first and last residue. Each record gives: clone size, CDR3 length, J gene, D gene, V gene, CDR3 DNA, CDR3 protein. A D gene is named only where the DNA matches it firmly. Not every row has a clone size; where given, it reads once, few, many or a size class.

- 15 TRBJ2-5 - TRBV3-1 TGTGCCAGCAGCCAAGATGTAGGGGCCATCGAGACCCAGTACTTC CASSQDVGAIETQYF
- 18 TRBJ1-5 TRBD1 TRBV6-2/TRBV6-3 TGTGCCAGCAGTTACTTACCTGGACAGGGTATCGGCAATCAGCCCCAGCATTTT CASSYLPGQGIGNQPQHF
- 14 TRBJ2-7 TRBD1 TRBV5-4 TGTGCCAGCAGTTGGGACAGGGGAGCCTACGAGCAGTACTTC CASSWDRGAYEQYF
- 15 TRBJ2-3 - TRBV15 TGTGCCACCAGCAGAGGAGGGGGGTTCACAGATACGCAGTATTTT CATSRGGGFTDTQYF
- 13 TRBJ1-2 - TRBV12-5 TGTGCTAGTGGTTTGGGGGGAAGCTATGGCTACACCTTC CASGLGGSYGYTF
- 13 TRBJ1-3 - TRBV28 TGTGCCAGCAGAGCGAGCTCTGGAAACACCATATATTTT CASRASSGNTIYF
- 15 TRBJ2-1 - TRBV29-1 TGCAGCGTTGAGAGTCTTGGCCTAATGCCTGAGGTCCGGATCTTC CSVESLGLMPEVRIF
- 17 TRBJ2-1 TRBD2 TRBV20-1 TGCAGTGCTAATCTTGCTAGCGGGGGTCGCTCCTACAATGAGCAGTTCTTC CSANLASGGRSYNEQFF
once 13 TRBJ2-1 - TRBV29-1 TGCAGCGTTGATGGTGGCTCCTACAATGAGCAGTTCTTC CSVDGGSYNEQFF
- 17 TRBJ2-3 TRBD1 TRBV7-8 TGTGCCAGCAGCTTCTTTCCCCGGACAGGGTACGCAGATACGCAGTATTTT CASSFFPRTGYADTQYF
- 14 TRBJ1-2 - TRBV16 TGTGCCAGCAGCCTTGGACAGACCAACTATGGCTACACCTTC CASSLGQTNYGYTF
- 15 TRBJ1-1 - TRBV20-1 TGCAGTGCTAGAGACCGCGGGACAAGGAACACTGAAGCTTTCTTT CSARDRGTRNTEAFF
- 13 TRBJ2-7 - TRBV20-1 TGCAGTGCTAGGGTAAGGACGGACTACGAGCAGTACTTC CSARVRTDYEQYF
- 14 TRBJ2-1 - TRBV9 TGTGCCAGCAGCGTACAGGGCGAGTCGAATGAGCAGTTCTTC CASSVQGESNEQFF
- 12 TRBJ2-7 - TRBV27 TGTGCCAGCGGTATCGGAGTCCACGAGCAGTACTTC CASGIGVHEQYF